Following are 14 T cell receptor beta chains from one sample sequenced in a study of cytomegalovirus exposure and HLA in healthy donors. Vbeta (60) and Jbeta (13) primers were used in the PCR. Clones were sequenced by immunoSEQ multiplex PCR, and TCRdb holds only the in-frame ones, with some missing. The sample includes fewer than 80,000 clones, about 75% seen only once; the top ten take roughly 25%. The source material was PBMCs. The receptor set was obtained from a woman aged 40 to 49 in good health and CMV-seropositive.

This sequence joins TRBV6-5 and TRBJ1-2; TRBD1 aligns across 7 bases. This CDR3 region has 15 residues. Per the germline V gene, CDR1 is MNHEY and CDR2 is SVGAGI. The J segment lost 4 bases and the V segment lost 7 bases, leaving 12 bases of the junction unmatched. CDR3 in DNA: TGTGCCAGCACCGATTCCGGGACAGACATCTATGGCTACACCTTC. It is translated as CASTDSGTDIYGYTF.

This sequence joins TRBV5-1 and TRBJ1-1; a weak D match, TRBD1 (6 bases). The germline V gene has CDR1 SGHRS and CDR2 YFSETQ. The CDR3 is 13 residues long. The V end lost 2 bases, the J end lost 5 bases, and 10 bases lay between the germline ends. The DNA of the CDR3 is TGCGCCAGCAGCTTCGCAGGGGTAACTGAAGCTTTCTTT. Translating gives CASSFAGVTEAFF.

The chain recombines TRBV2 with TRBJ2-2; 7 nucleotides agree with TRBD1. Germline loops: CDR1 SNHLY, CDR2 FYNNEI. This CDR3 is 16 amino acids long. The J segment lost 3 bases and the V segment lost 5 bases, leaving 9 bases of the junction unmatched. The CDR3, as DNA: TGTGCCAGCAGTCGCTATACAGGGGAGTACACCGGGGAGCTGTTTTTT. It translates to CASSRYTGEYTGELFF. Drawing the rest from reference TRBV2 and TRBJ2-2, the complete variable domain is EPEVTQTPSHQVTQMGQEVILRCVPISNHLYFYWYRQILGQKVEFLVSFYNNEISEKSEIFDDQFSVERPDGSNFTLKIRSTKLEDSAMYFCASSRYTGEYTGELFFGEGSRLTVL.

The V call is TRBV7-9, the J call TRBJ2-1, with D unresolved. Germline loops: CDR1 SEHNR, CDR2 FQNEAQ (reference sequence). Trimming removed 1 base at V and 9 bases at J, with 7 bases between. The CDR3 length is 12 residues. CDR3 amino acids: CASSLVAVEQFF. In DNA form, the CDR3 reads TGTGCCAGCAGCTTAGTGGCGGTTGAGCAGTTCTTC.

The chain has TRBV6-5 and TRBJ1-4; 8 nucleotides agree with TRBD1. This CDR3 region has 12 residues. The J segment lost 8 bases and the V segment lost 11 bases, leaving 7 bases of the junction unmatched. Germline loops: CDR1 MNHEY, CDR2 SVGAGI. CDR3 nucleotide sequence: TGTGCCTGCGGACAGGGAGCGGAAAAACTGTTTTTT. Its translation: CACGQGAEKLFF.

This clone was counted a few times. The J gene is TRBJ2-2, the V gene TRBV27; maybe TRBD1 (5 bases). Germline V gives CDR1 MNHEY, CDR2 SMNVEV (reference sequence). The CDR3 is made up of 12 amino acids. The V gene lost 8 bases and the J gene lost 7 bases, with 11 bases spanning the gap. CDR3 coding DNA: TGTGCCAGCGCAGGGATCGTCGGGGAGCTGTTTTTT. Amino acid sequence: CASAGIVGELFF.

CDR3 protein: CATIGLPGNQPQHF. CDR3 nucleotides: TGTGCCACCATCGGGTTACCCGGCAATCAGCCCCAGCATTTT. V usage is TRBV6-1 and J usage is TRBJ1-5; D is unclear. This CDR3 has 14 amino acids. The V gene lost 10 bases and the J gene lost 2 bases, with 15 bases spanning the gap. Germline V gives CDR1 MNHNS, CDR2 SASEGT.

The rearrangement joins TRBV10-3 to TRBJ1-4; 7 nucleotides line up with TRBD1. The CDR3 spans 15 residues. Germline V CDR1 and CDR2: ENHRY, SYGVKD. The J segment lost 3 bases and the V segment lost 3 bases, leaving 4 bases of the junction unmatched. The DNA of the CDR3 is TGTGCCATCAGTGATTCGACAGGGTCTAATGAAAAACTGTTTTTT. Translated: CAISDSTGSNEKLFF.

V is TRBV5-4 and J is TRBJ1-1; 12 nucleotides agree with TRBD1. V shed 6 bases, J shed 1 base, and the junction held 10 bases outside the gene matches. Germline V gene lookup returns CDR1 SGHNT and CDR2 YYREEE (reference sequence). The CDR3 consists of 17 residues. In DNA, the CDR3 is TGTGCCAGCACCGCGGGGACAGGGGGCTACAGGAACACTGAAGCTTTCTTT. This sequence encodes CASTAGTGGYRNTEAFF.

This clone showed up just a few times. The chain uses TRBV6-1 and TRBJ1-4; 7 bases align to TRBD1. The ends lost 1 base at V and 7 bases at J; junction bases unmatched: 6. The CDR3 has 15 residues. Germline CDR1 reads MNHNS; CDR2 reads SASEGT. The CDR3 DNA reads TGTGCCAGCAGTGAAGGGTCAGGGGGGAGTGAAAAACTGTTTTTT. Translation: CASSEGSGGSEKLFF.

This rearrangement joins TRBV5-1 to TRBJ1-1; TRBD1 is a possible D gene (6 bases). The CDR3 covers 14 residues. Germline V lookup: CDR1 SGHRS, CDR2 YFSETQ. V gave up 2 bases and J gave up 0 bases, with 8 bases separating them. CDR3 amino acids: CASSFGTMNTEAFF. The CDR3 nucleotides read TGCGCCAGCAGCTTCGGGACAATGAACACTGAAGCTTTCTTT.

This clone was detected only once. V is TRBV9 and J is TRBJ2-7; a weak D match, TRBD1 (6 bases). V gave up 4 bases and J gave up 4 bases, with 9 bases separating them. CDR1 and CDR2 (germline): SGDLS, YYNGEE. The CDR3 covers 12 residues. DNA for the CDR3: TGTGCCAGCAGCCCGACAGGTTACGAGCAGTACTTC. Residues: CASSPTGYEQYF.

The table lists this clone with a few counts. The chain employs TRBV27 and TRBJ1-1; 7 nucleotides line up with TRBD1. Germline lookup yields CDR1 MNHEY and CDR2 SMNVEV (reference sequence). The CDR3 consists of 16 residues. V trimming: 3 bases; J trimming: 0 bases; junction bases outside the gene matches: 7. The CDR3 DNA reads TGTGCCAGCAGTTTCTGGGCAGGGGGAATGAACACTGAAGCTTTCTTT. Protein: CASSFWAGGMNTEAFF.

This clone turned up a few times. The rearrangement uses TRBV20-1 and TRBJ1-1; D not certain. The CDR3 sequence is 11 residues long. Germline loops: CDR1 DFQATT, CDR2 SNEGSKA (reference sequence). V was clipped by 6 bases and J by 4 bases, with 9 bases between them. The DNA of the CDR3 is TGCAGTGCCGGAGTAAGCACTGAAGCTTTCTTT. It specifies CSAGVSTEAFF.